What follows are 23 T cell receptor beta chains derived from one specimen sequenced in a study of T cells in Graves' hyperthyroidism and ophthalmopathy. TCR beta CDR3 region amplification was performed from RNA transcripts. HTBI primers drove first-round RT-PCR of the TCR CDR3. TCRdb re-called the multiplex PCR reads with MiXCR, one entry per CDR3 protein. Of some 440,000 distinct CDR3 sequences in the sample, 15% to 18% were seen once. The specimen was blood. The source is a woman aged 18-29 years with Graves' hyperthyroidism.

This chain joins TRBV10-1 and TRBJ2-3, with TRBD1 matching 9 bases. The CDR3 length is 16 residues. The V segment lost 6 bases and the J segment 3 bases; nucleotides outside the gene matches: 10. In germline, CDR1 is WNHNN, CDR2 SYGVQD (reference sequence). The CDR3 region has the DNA TGCGCCAGCAGCGGAAGGACAGGGGATGTAACAGATACGCAGTATTTT. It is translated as CASSGRTGDVTDTQYF.

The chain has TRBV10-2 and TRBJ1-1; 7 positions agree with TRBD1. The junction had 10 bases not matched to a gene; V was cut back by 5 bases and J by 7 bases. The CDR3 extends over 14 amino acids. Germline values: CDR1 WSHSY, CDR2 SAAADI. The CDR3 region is CASSRGGTAFEAFF. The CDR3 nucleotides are TGCGCCAGCAGTCGTGGGGGGACAGCCTTTGAAGCTTTCTTT.

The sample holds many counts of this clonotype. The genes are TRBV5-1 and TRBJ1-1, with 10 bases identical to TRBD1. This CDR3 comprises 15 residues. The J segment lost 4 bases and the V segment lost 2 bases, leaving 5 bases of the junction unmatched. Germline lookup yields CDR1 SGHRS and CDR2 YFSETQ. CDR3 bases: TGCGCCAGCAGCTTTTCCCGGGACAGGGGCACTGAAGCTTTCTTT. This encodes CASSFSRDRGTEAFF. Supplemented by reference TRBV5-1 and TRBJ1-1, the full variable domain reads KAGVTQTPRYLIKTRGQQVTLSCSPISGHRSVSWYQQTPGQGLQFLFEYFSETQRNKGNFPGRFSGRQFSNSRSEMNVSTLELGDSALYLCASSFSRDRGTEAFFGQGTRLTVV.

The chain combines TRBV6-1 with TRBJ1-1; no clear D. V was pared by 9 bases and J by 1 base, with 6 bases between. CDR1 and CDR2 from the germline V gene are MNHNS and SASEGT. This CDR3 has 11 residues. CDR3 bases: TGTGCCAGTTGGGGGAACACTGAAGCTTTCTTT. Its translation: CASWGNTEAFF.

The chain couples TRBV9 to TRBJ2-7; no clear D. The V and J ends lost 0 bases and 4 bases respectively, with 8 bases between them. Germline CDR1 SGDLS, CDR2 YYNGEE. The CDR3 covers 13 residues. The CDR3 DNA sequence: TGTGCCAGCAGCGTAGGATTGGGTTACGAGCAGTACTTC. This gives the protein CASSVGLGYEQYF. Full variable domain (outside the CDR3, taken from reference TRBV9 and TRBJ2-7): DSGVTQTPKHLITATGQRVTLRCSPRSGDLSVYWYQQSLDQGLQFLIQYYNGEERAKGNILERFSAQQFPDLHSELNLSSLELGDSALYFCASSVGLGYEQYFGPGTRLTVT.

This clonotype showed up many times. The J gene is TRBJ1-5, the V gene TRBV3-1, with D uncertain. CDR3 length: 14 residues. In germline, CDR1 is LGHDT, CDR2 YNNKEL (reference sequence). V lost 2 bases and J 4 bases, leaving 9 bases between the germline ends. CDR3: CASSQTDGNQPQHF. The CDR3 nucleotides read TGTGCCAGCAGCCAAACCGACGGTAATCAGCCCCAGCATTTT.

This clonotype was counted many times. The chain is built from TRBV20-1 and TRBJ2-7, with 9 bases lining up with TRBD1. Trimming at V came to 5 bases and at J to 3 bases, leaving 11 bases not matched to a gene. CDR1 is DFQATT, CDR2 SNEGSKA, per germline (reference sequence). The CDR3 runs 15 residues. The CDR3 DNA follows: TGCAGTGCTGCACCCGGGACAGGGAGGAACTACGAGCAGTACTTC. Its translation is CSAAPGTGRNYEQYF.

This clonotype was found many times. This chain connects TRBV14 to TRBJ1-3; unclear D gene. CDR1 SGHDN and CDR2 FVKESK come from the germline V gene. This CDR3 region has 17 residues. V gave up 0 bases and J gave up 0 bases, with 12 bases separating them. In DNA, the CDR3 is TGTGCCAGCAGCCAAGATATTAGACGGAACTCTGGAAACACCATATATTTT. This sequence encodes CASSQDIRRNSGNTIYF.

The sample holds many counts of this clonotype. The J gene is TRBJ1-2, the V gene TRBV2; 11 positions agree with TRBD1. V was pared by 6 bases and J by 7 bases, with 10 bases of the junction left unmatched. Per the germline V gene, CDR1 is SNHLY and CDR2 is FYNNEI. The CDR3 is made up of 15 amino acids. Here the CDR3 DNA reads TGTGCCAGCAGGAACCGGGACAGGGGGAGGAGTGGCTACACCTTC. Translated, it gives CASRNRDRGRSGYTF.

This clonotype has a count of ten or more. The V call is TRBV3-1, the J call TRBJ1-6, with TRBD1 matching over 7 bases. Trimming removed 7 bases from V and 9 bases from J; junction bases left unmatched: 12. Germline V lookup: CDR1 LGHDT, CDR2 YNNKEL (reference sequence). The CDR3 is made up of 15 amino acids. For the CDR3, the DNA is TGTGCCAGCACCTCAACCTCAGGGGGGGCTTCACCCCTCCACTTT. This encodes CASTSTSGGASPLHF.

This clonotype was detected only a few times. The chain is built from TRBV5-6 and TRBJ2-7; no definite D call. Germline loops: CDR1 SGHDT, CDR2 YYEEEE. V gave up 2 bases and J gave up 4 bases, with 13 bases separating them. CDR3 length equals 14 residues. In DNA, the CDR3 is TGTGCCAGCAGCTTAGTCGGCAGTTTATACGAGCAGTACTTC. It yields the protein CASSLVGSLYEQYF.

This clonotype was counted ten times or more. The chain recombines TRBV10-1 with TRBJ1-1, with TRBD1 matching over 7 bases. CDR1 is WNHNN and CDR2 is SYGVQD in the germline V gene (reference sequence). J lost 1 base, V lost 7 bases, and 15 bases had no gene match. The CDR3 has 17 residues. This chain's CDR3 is CASTWKSRQGPNTEAFF. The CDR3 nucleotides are TGCGCCAGCACTTGGAAGTCCCGACAGGGCCCGAACACTGAAGCTTTCTTT.

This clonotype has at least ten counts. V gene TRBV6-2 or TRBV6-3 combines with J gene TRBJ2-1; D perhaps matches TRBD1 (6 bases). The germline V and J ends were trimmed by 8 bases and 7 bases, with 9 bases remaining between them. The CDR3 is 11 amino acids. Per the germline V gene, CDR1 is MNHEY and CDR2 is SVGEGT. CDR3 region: CASGQGNEQFF. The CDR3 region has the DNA TGTGCCAGCGGCCAGGGGAATGAGCAGTTCTTC.

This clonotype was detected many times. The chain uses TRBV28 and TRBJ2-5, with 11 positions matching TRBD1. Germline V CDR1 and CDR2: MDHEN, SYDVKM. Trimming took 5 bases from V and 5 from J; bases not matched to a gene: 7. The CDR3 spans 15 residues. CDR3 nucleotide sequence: TGTGCCAGCAGTACCCGGGACAGGGGGACGGAGACCCAGTACTTC. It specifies CASSTRDRGTETQYF.

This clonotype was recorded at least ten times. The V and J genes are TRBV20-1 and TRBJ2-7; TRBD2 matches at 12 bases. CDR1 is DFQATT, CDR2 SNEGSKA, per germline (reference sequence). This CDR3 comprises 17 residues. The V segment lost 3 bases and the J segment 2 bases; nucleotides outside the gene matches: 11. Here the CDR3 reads CSASRGLAGRETYEQYF. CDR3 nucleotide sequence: TGCAGTGCTAGTCGAGGACTAGCGGGACGAGAGACCTACGAGCAGTACTTC.

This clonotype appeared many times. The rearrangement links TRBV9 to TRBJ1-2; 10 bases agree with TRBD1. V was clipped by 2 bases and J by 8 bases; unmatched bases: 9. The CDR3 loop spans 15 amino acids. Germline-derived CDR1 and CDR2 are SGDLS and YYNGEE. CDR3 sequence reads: CASSVGTGERFGYTF. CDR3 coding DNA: TGTGCCAGCAGCGTCGGGACAGGGGAGAGGTTCGGCTACACCTTC.

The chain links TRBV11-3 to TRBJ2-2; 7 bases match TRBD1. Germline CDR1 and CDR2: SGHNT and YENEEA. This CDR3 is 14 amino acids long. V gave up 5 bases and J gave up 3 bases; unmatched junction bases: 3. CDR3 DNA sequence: TGTGCCAGCAGCCCGGGACAGCACACCGGGGAGCTGTTTTTT. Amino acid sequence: CASSPGQHTGELFF.

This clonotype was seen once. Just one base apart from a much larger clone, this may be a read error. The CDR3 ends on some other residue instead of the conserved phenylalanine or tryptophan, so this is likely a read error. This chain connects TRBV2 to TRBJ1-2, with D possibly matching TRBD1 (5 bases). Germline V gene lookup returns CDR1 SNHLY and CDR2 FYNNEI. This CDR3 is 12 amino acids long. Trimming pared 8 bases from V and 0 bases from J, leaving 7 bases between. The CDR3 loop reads CASGGTNYGYTL. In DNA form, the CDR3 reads TGTGCCAGCGGGGGTACTAACTATGGCTACACCCTC.

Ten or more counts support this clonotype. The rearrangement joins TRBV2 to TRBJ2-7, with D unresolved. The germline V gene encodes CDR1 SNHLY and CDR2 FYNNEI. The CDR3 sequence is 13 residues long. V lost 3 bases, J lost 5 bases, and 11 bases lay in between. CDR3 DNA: TGTGCCAGCAGTGAGGTCTACGGCGACGAGCAGTACTTC. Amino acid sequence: CASSEVYGDEQYF.

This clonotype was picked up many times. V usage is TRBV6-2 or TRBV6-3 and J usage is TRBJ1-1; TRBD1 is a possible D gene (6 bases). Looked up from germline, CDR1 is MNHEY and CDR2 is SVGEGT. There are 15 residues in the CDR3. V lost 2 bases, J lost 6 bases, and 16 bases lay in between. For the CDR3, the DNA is TGTGCCAGCAGTTACCAGTCTACAGGGATCGCTGAAGCTTTCTTT. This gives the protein CASSYQSTGIAEAFF.

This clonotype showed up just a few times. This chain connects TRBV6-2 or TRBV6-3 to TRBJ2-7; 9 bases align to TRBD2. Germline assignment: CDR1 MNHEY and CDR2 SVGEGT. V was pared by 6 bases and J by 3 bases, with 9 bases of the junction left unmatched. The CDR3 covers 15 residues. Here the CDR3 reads CASRRSGGHYYEQYF. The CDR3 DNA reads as TGTGCCAGCAGGCGTAGCGGGGGCCATTACTACGAGCAGTACTTC.

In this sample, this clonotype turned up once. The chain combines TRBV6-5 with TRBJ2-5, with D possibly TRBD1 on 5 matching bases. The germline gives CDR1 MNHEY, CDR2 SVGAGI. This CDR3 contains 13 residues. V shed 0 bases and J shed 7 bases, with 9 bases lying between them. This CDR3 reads CASSYSGEGTQYF. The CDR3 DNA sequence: TGTGCCAGCAGTTACTCAGGGGAAGGGACCCAGTACTTC.

The CDR3: CASNPGVGDEQYF. DNA for the CDR3: TGTGCCAGCAACCCCGGGGTGGGGGACGAGCAGTACTTC. J is TRBJ2-7 and V is TRBV6-1, with D possibly called TRBD1 or TRBD2 (5 bases each). The length of the CDR3 is 13 residues. Trimming shortened V by 7 bases and J by 5 bases, and 15 bases separated the two germline ends. Germline V lookup: CDR1 MNHNS, CDR2 SASEGT.